Listed below are T cell receptor beta chains from one sample, sequenced in a study of shared clonotypes between healthy human individuals. The protocol was immunoSEQ multiplex PCR, while the TCRdb copy is restricted to in-frame clones and leaves out a portion. The sample has 2,500,000 or so clones, more than 90% seen once. The specimen sequenced was naive CD4+ T cells sorted from blood. The receptors come from a man between 18 and 35 years old in good health. The CDR3 runs from the conserved cysteine through the conserved F or W.

v_call	j_call	cdr3_aa
TRBV9	TRBJ2-1	CASSPRLATYNEQFF
TRBV6-6	TRBJ1-1	CASRRETGYTEAFF
TRBV7-9	TRBJ2-1	CASSFRLANEQFF
TRBV5-1	TRBJ2-3	CASSWSEDTQYF
TRBV15	TRBJ2-7	CATSRLLAGSYEQYF
TRBV5-8	TRBJ1-6	CASTPGGRENSPLHF
TRBV5-1	TRBJ2-2	CASSLVVLSSNTGELFF
TRBV7-2	TRBJ1-5	CASSLTGPNSNQPQHF
TRBV13	TRBJ1-1	CASSPGAINTEAFF
TRBV28	TRBJ2-7	CASSPGQGFEQYF
TRBV7-9	TRBJ1-1	CASSLIGGRRGTEAFF
TRBV9	TRBJ2-1	CASSRYLEEQFF
TRBV6-5	TRBJ1-5	CASRRLEGIQPQHF
TRBV6-6	TRBJ1-2	CASSYQRTDGDGYTF
TRBV18	TRBJ2-3	CASSPSGRATDTQYF